The entry below describes one T cell receptor (beta chain). Its antigen is currently unknown. V was clipped by 4 bases and J by 4 bases, with 17 bases between them. Germline V gene sequence: CDR1 SGHNT, CDR2 YYREEE (reference sequence). The CDR3 length is 15 residues. This specimen belongs to a study of T-cell memory formation after mild COVID-19. Study-level results: Clones which contracted sat mainly in CM and EM if CD4+, and in EMRA if CD8+. A balance of CD4 and CD8 characterized clones contracting day 15 to 85, whereas later expanders leaned CD4+.

A 5'RACE reaction primed in the constant segment made cDNA libraries of TCR alpha and TCR beta, and these carried sample barcodes and UMIs. TCRdb used MiXCR to reprocess the 5' RACE reads, holding one entry per CDR3 protein. In the table there are approximately 580,000 distinct CDR3 sequences, 20% of which are singletons. The sample taken for sequencing was PBMCs or a T cell subset sorted from them (not recorded which). The rearrangement links TRBV5-4 to TRBJ1-2; no definite D call. The clonotype originates from an adult woman who had mild COVID-19 (a few samples of this study predate the infection). Cell type and time point are not known. CDR3 DNA sequence: TGTGCCAGCAGCCCGGAGAATCCCGGGATCTATGGCTACACCTTC. Amino acids: CASSPENPGIYGYTF.